Shown below are 6 T cell receptor beta chains from a single sample sequenced in a study of blood T cell repertoires in COVID-19 (dated by TCRdb to 2020 to 2021). The library was produced with the immunoSEQ multiplex PCR assay. TCRdb's version of the immuneACCESS table is confined to in-frame rearrangements and falls short of the full clone set. An unresolved V gene accounts for under half of the shortfall where checked; the remainder is of unknown origin. Across this sample there are approximately 140,000 clones, with about 80% seen only once. The leading ten clones occupy more than 9.5% of the sample. The sequenced sample consisted of peripheral blood. The receptors originated from a middle-aged man with active or convalescent COVID-19.

The chain employs TRBV6-5 and TRBJ2-1, with 7 bases that match TRBD1. V lost 6 bases, J lost 0 bases, and 5 bases stayed unmatched. Germline V gives CDR1 MNHEY, CDR2 SVGAGI. The CDR3 length is 15 residues. CDR3 in DNA: TGTGCCAGCAGCCTACAGGGGCGCTCCTACAATGAGCAGTTCTTC. Amino acids: CASSLQGRSYNEQFF.

The rearrangement links TRBV4-1 to TRBJ1-1; 7 nucleotides align to TRBD1. The ends lost 1 base at V and 1 base at J; junction bases unmatched: 6. The germline gives CDR1 MGHRA, CDR2 YSYEKL. The CDR3 totals 16 residues. The CDR3 bases are TGCGCCAGCAGCCAAGCTCGAGGGACAGAGAACACTGAAGCTTTCTTT. Protein product: CASSQARGTENTEAFF.

This clone was observed a few times. The rearrangement uses TRBV18 and TRBJ2-7; D might be TRBD1 (6 bases). With 2 bases removed from V and 2 bases from J, the gap between germline ends came to 10 bases. This CDR3 region has 14 residues. Germline CDR1 is KGHSH and CDR2 is LQKENI. CDR3 bases: TGTGCCAGCTCACCAGGACAGCCAGCCTACGAGCAGTACTTC. It codes for CASSPGQPAYEQYF. The full variable domain, completed using reference TRBV18 and TRBJ2-7, is NAGVMQNPRHLVRRRGQEARLRCSPMKGHSHVYWYRQLPEEGLKFMVYLQKENIIDESGMPKERFSAEFPKEGPSILRIQQVVRGDSAAYFCASSPGQPAYEQYFGPGTRLTVT.

This chain connects TRBV19 to TRBJ2-2, with 9 bases lining up with TRBD1. This CDR3 has 16 amino acids. V was pared by 5 bases and J by 7 bases, with 11 bases of the junction left unmatched. Germline lookup yields CDR1 LNHDA and CDR2 SQIVND (reference sequence). The CDR3 coding sequence is TGTGCCAGTAGTCGCTTACAGGGGGCGAGAGTCGGGGAGCTGTTTTTT. Protein: CASSRLQGARVGELFF.

The chain recombines TRBV2 with TRBJ1-2; D call uncertain. CDR1 is SNHLY, CDR2 FYNNEI, per germline. The CDR3 extends over 13 amino acids. V was shortened by 6 bases and J by 2 bases, with 10 bases between the two germline ends. CDR3 in amino acids: CASRRDGNYGYTF. The DNA of the CDR3 is TGTGCCAGCAGAAGAGACGGGAACTATGGCTACACCTTC. Based on the CDR3 plus reference TRBV2 and TRBJ1-2, the full variable domain is EPEVTQTPSHQVTQMGQEVILRCVPISNHLYFYWYRQILGQKVEFLVSFYNNEISEKSEIFDDQFSVERPDGSNFTLKIRSTKLEDSAMYFCASRRDGNYGYTFGSGTRLTVV.

V gene TRBV19 combines with J gene TRBJ2-3; D perhaps matches TRBD1 (6 bases). The germline CDR1 and CDR2 sequences are LNHDA and SQIVND (reference sequence). The V end lost 1 base, the J end lost 5 bases, and 10 bases lay between the germline ends. The CDR3 is 14 residues long. CDR3 in amino acids: CASSIARGIDTQYF. The CDR3 nucleotides are TGTGCCAGTAGTATAGCGAGGGGGATAGATACGCAGTATTTT.